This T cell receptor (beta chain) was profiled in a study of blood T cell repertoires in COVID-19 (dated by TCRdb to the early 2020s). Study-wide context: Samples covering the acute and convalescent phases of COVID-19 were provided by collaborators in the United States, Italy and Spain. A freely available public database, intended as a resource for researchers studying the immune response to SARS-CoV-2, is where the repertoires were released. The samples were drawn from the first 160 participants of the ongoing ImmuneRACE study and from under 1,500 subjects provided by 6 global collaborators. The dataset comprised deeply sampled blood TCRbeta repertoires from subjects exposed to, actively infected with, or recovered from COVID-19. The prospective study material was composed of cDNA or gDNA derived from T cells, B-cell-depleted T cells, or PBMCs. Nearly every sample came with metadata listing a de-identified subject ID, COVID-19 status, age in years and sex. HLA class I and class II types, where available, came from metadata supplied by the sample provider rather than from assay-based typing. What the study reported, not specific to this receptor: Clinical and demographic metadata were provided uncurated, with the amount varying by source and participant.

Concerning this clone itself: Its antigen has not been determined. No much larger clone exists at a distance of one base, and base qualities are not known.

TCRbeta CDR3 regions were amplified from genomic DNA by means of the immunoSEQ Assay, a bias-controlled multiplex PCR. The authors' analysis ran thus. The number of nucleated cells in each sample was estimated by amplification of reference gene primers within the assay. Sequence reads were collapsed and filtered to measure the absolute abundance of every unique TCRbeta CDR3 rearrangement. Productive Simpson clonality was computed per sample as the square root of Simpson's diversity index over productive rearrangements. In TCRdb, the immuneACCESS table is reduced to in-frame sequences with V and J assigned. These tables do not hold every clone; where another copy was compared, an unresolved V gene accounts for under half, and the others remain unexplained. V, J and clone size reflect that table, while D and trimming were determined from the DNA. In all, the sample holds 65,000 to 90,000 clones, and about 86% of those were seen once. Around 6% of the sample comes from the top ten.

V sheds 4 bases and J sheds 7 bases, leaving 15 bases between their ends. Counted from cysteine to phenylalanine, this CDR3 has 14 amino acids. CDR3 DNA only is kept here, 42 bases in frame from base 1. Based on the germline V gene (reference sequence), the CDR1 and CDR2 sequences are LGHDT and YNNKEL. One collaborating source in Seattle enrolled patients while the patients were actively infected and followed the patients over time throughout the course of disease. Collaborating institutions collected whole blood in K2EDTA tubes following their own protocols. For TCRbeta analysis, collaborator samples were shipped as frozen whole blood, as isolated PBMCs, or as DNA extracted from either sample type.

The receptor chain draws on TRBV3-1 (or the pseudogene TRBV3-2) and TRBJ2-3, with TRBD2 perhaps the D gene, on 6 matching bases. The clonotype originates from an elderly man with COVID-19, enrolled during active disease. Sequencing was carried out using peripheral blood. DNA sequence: TGTGCCAGCAGCCCCCGGGACTTCGGGAATACGCAGTATTTT. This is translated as CASSPRDFGNTQYF.